This section outlines one T cell receptor (beta chain) sequence together with its context. The CDR3 has 16 residues. CDR1 is KGHSH and CDR2 is LQKENI in the germline V gene. Trimming left V 0 bases short and J 2 bases short, with 13 bases between. In building TCR beta libraries, iRepertoire HTBI primers were used together with Arm-PCR of CDR3 regions. TCRdb processed the multiplex PCR reads anew with MiXCR; each CDR3 protein has one entry. The sample lists 620,000 or so distinct CDR3 sequences, roughly 15% occurring once. These data are taken from a study of regulatory T cells in long-lasting Graves disease. Time point here: newly diagnosed GD, antithyroid drugs for less than 3 months. RNA isolated from PBMCs was used to make the TCR library. This sample was also put to use in a study of T cells in Graves' hyperthyroidism and ophthalmopathy.

This sequence joins TRBV18 and TRBJ1-2, with D uncertain. Material: peripheral blood mononuclear cells (PBMCs), obtained at new diagnosis, from a patient treated with antithyroid drugs. This sequence was found in a woman aged 25 to 39 with Graves disease. The CDR3, as DNA: TGTGCCAGCTCACCACCGGTCAGGATTCAAAACTATGGCTACACCTTC. Encoded protein: CASSPPVRIQNYGYTF.